The 32 T cell receptor beta chains below were found in one sample sequenced in a study of cytomegalovirus exposure and HLA in healthy donors. Use of 60 Vbeta and 13 Jbeta primers characterized the PCR. The table came from immunoSEQ multiplex PCR; TCRdb's copy has only in-frame clones and leaves some out. The sample has about 140,000 clones, 70% to 75% seen once. Sequencing was done on a sample of PBMCs. All receptors derive from a woman aged 25-40 years in good health and CMV-seronegative.

The chain combines TRBV5-1 with TRBJ2-7; 10 bases map to TRBD2. The ends lost 0 bases at V and 4 bases at J; junction bases unmatched: 4. Germline CDR1 is SGHRS and CDR2 is YFSETQ. The CDR3 extends over 15 amino acids. CDR3 in amino acids: CASSLDTSGVYEQYF. The CDR3, as DNA: TGCGCCAGCAGCTTGGATACTAGCGGGGTATACGAGCAGTACTTC.

The chain has TRBV5-1 and TRBJ1-4; 7 bases match TRBD1. CDR3 length: 15 amino acids. The trim removed 0 bases at V and 5 bases at J, leaving 4 bases unmatched. CDR1 and CDR2 (germline): SGHRS, YFSETQ. CDR3 sequence: CASSLEAGGNEKLFF. Written as DNA, the CDR3 is TGCGCCAGCAGCTTGGAGGCAGGGGGAAATGAAAAACTGTTTTTT.

The chain uses TRBV28 and TRBJ1-3, with no clear D. Germline CDR1 is MDHEN and CDR2 is SYDVKM. This CDR3 is built from 16 residues. Between the trimmed V and J ends, which lost 3 bases and 0 bases, there was a span of 12 bases. DNA for the CDR3: TGTGCCAGCAGTTTGGTACAGCCGAGCTCTGGAAACACCATATATTTT. Protein product: CASSLVQPSSGNTIYF.

This clone was observed a few times. The gene calls are TRBV11-2 and TRBJ2-3; D not resolved. CDR3 length: 15 amino acids. The V gene lost 1 base and the J gene lost 4 bases, with 12 bases spanning the gap. Germline V gene sequence: CDR1 SGHAT, CDR2 FQNNGV. The CDR3 region is CASSLVRGSADTQYF. The CDR3 region has the DNA TGTGCCAGCAGCTTAGTCCGAGGCTCCGCAGATACGCAGTATTTT.

The chain is built from TRBV28 and TRBJ1-1; D gene unclear. V lost 2 bases, J lost 7 bases, and 8 bases lay in between. From germline, CDR1 is MDHEN and CDR2 SYDVKM. The CDR3 runs to 12 residues. CDR3 sequence: CASSLRGNEAFF. As DNA, the CDR3 is TGTGCCAGCAGTTTACGGGGTAATGAAGCTTTCTTT.

The chain uses TRBV29-1 and TRBJ2-2; D unresolved. The germline V gene has CDR1 SQVTM and CDR2 ANQGSEA. CDR3 length: 11 amino acids. The V end lost 4 bases, the J end lost 6 bases, and 6 bases lay between the germline ends. The CDR3 reads CSVGGPGELFF. In nucleotides, the CDR3 is TGCAGCGTTGGAGGTCCCGGGGAGCTGTTTTTT.

This chain links TRBV5-6 with TRBJ1-1; 9 positions agree with TRBD1. The CDR3 consists of 14 residues. CDR1 and CDR2 from the germline V gene are SGHDT and YYEEEE. Trimming removed 4 bases from V and 5 bases from J; junction bases left unmatched: 6. CDR3 nucleotide sequence: TGTGCCAGCAGCCGAACAGGGGGCTGGACTGAAGCTTTCTTT. Protein product: CASSRTGGWTEAFF.

This chain joins TRBV11-2 and TRBJ2-7; 7 bases are shared with TRBD2. The germline CDR1 and CDR2 sequences are SGHAT and FQNNGV. The CDR3 extends over 13 amino acids. Trimming removed 7 bases from V and 7 bases from J; junction bases left unmatched: 10. CDR3 DNA: TGTGCCAGCACCCCCGGGAGGCACGGGGAGCAGTACTTC. This sequence encodes CASTPGRHGEQYF.

The rearrangement uses TRBV7-9 and TRBJ2-3, with 11 bases identical to TRBD2. This CDR3 spans 16 amino acids. Germline assignment: CDR1 SEHNR and CDR2 FQNEAQ (reference sequence). V trimming: 4 bases; J trimming: 7 bases; junction bases outside the gene matches: 10. The CDR3 loop reads CASSSFSGRGIHTQYF. The CDR3 coding sequence is TGTGCCAGCAGCTCCTTTAGCGGGAGGGGCATTCATACGCAGTATTTT.

Here the CDR3 reads CASSPADRPQTQYF. The CDR3 nucleotides are TGTGCCAGCAGTCCGGCCGACAGGCCCCAGACCCAGTACTTC. The chain carries TRBV28 and TRBJ2-5; possibly TRBD1 for D (6 bases). The CDR3 has 14 amino acids. Germline V gene sequence: CDR1 MDHEN, CDR2 SYDVKM. Trimming removed 5 bases from V and 6 bases from J, with 16 bases in between.

This chain joins TRBV11-3 and TRBJ1-6; D gene unclear. The CDR3 is made up of 13 amino acids. V was shortened by 3 bases and J by 7 bases, with 7 bases between the two germline ends. The germline gives CDR1 SGHNT, CDR2 YENEEA. Here the CDR3 DNA reads TGTGCCAGCAGCTTTTCGAGCAATTCACCCCTCCACTTT. This encodes CASSFSSNSPLHF.

The chain joins TRBV18 to TRBJ2-7, with D possibly being TRBD2 (6 bases). Germline-derived CDR1 and CDR2 are KGHSH and LQKENI. Trimming shortened V by 3 bases and J by 4 bases, and 16 bases separated the two germline ends. CDR3 length equals 15 residues. This CDR3 reads CASSPEGGIGYEQYF. DNA for the CDR3: TGTGCCAGCTCACCGGAGGGCGGTATTGGATACGAGCAGTACTTC.

The rearrangement joins TRBV29-1 to TRBJ1-1; D possibly corresponds to TRBD1 (6 bases). CDR1 is SQVTM, CDR2 ANQGSEA, per germline. The V end was cut by 5 bases, the J end by 2 bases, with 12 bases between. This CDR3 has 13 residues. Here the CDR3 reads CSVRGWENTEAFF. DNA of the CDR3: TGCAGCGTTAGGGGGTGGGAAAACACTGAAGCTTTCTTT.

V usage is TRBV7-9 and J usage is TRBJ2-1; 9 bases line up with TRBD1. V lost 4 bases, J lost 8 bases, and 9 bases stayed unmatched. CDR1 SEHNR and CDR2 FQNEAQ come from the germline V gene (reference sequence). The CDR3 contains 15 residues. The CDR3 DNA reads as TGTGCCAGCAGCTCCCCCCGGACAGGGGTGTATGAGCAGTTCTTC. It encodes CASSSPRTGVYEQFF. Full variable domain (remainder filled in from reference TRBV7-9 and TRBJ2-1): DTGVSQNPRHKITKRGQNVTFRCDPISEHNRLYWYRQTLGQGPEFLTYFQNEAQLEKSRLLSDRFSAERPKGSFSTLEIQRTEQGDSAMYLCASSSPRTGVYEQFFGPGTRLTVL.

This clone was seen many times. The chain combines TRBV4-2 with TRBJ2-3; 8 nucleotides align to TRBD2. Germline V CDR1 and CDR2: LGHNA, YNFKEQ. The junction had 4 bases not matched to a gene; V was cut back by 0 bases and J by 5 bases. The CDR3 sequence is 15 residues long. The CDR3 here is CASSQDGGAGDTQYF. For the CDR3, the DNA is TGTGCCAGCAGCCAAGACGGGGGGGCAGGAGATACGCAGTATTTT.

This clone has more than one count but fewer than ten. The V and J genes are TRBV7-2 and TRBJ2-2; a weak D match, TRBD1 (6 bases). CDR3 size: 14 residues. Germline V gives CDR1 SGHTA, CDR2 FQGNSA. Trimming left V 5 bases short and J 4 bases short, with 11 bases between. The CDR3: CASSLQGPTGELFF. The CDR3 nucleotides read TGTGCCAGCAGCCTACAGGGTCCCACCGGGGAGCTGTTTTTT.

The rearrangement joins TRBV5-1 to TRBJ2-3, with 8 bases lining up with TRBD2. Germline-derived CDR1 and CDR2 are SGHRS and YFSETQ. This CDR3 is built from 14 residues. J gave up 3 bases and V 3 bases, and 3 bases lay outside the gene matches. CDR3 DNA sequence: TGCGCCAGCAGCTACTTAGCGGGGACAGATACGCAGTATTTT. Protein: CASSYLAGTDTQYF.

The genes are TRBV6-1 and TRBJ2-3; no reliable D call. Germline CDR1 MNHNS, CDR2 SASEGT. Trimming shortened V by 2 bases and J by 2 bases, and 11 bases separated the two germline ends. There are 15 residues in the CDR3. CDR3 amino acids: CASSEFGFTTDTQYF. As DNA, the CDR3 is TGTGCCAGCAGTGAATTCGGTTTCACCACAGATACGCAGTATTTT.

This clone was seen a few times. CDR3 region: CASSRTDRGRYEQYV. In DNA form, the CDR3 reads TGCGCCAGCAGTCGAACGGACAGGGGGCGCTACGAGCAGTACGTC. The chain combines TRBV23-1 with TRBJ2-7, with 11 bases matching TRBD1. TRBV23-1 carries the ORF label, with uncertain function. With V trimmed by 4 bases and J by 3 bases, 5 bases remained unmatched. The CDR3 extends over 15 amino acids.

The V and J genes are TRBV6-5 and TRBJ2-1; D unresolved. The V end was cut by 2 bases, the J end by 4 bases, with 9 bases between. The germline gives CDR1 MNHEY, CDR2 SVGAGI. The CDR3 extends over 14 amino acids. Written as DNA, the CDR3 is TGTGCCAGCAGTTACGGCAGGTCTTACAATGAGCAGTTCTTC. Amino acid sequence: CASSYGRSYNEQFF.

This chain uses TRBV6-5 with TRBJ2-1, with D hard to call. The CDR3 contains 14 residues. V lost 6 bases, J lost 2 bases, and 11 bases lay in between. Germline CDR1 MNHEY, CDR2 SVGAGI. In DNA, the CDR3 is TGTGCCAGCAGAAAAGGTCTAGCCTACAATGAGCAGTTCTTC. Its translation is CASRKGLAYNEQFF.

The chain recombines TRBV11-1 with TRBJ1-2; D is perhaps TRBD1 (6 bases). V lost 5 bases to trimming and J lost 6 bases, with 25 bases between them. CDR1 and CDR2 from the germline V gene are SGHAT and FQDESV (reference sequence). The CDR3 has 17 amino acids. CDR3 loop: CASSTGGANPVGNGYTF. Written as DNA, the CDR3 is TGTGCCAGCAGCACCGGGGGGGCTAACCCCGTGGGGAATGGCTACACCTTC.

The rearrangement joins TRBV5-1 to TRBJ1-1; perhaps TRBD1 as D (6 bases). CDR3 length equals 14 residues. Per germline, CDR1 SGHRS and CDR2 YFSETQ. Trimming pared 0 bases from V and 5 bases from J, leaving 11 bases between. CDR3 nucleotides: TGCGCCAGCAGCTTGGAACAGGGTGGTACTGAAGCTTTCTTT. This gives the protein CASSLEQGGTEAFF. The entire variable domain, with the rest obtained from reference TRBV5-1 and TRBJ1-1, is as follows: KAGVTQTPRYLIKTRGQQVTLSCSPISGHRSVSWYQQTPGQGLQFLFEYFSETQRNKGNFPGRFSGRQFSNSRSEMNVSTLELGDSALYLCASSLEQGGTEAFFGQGTRLTVV.

J is TRBJ2-5 and V is TRBV6-5; 8 nucleotides line up with TRBD2. Germline-derived CDR1 and CDR2 are MNHEY and SVGAGI. The CDR3 loop spans 15 amino acids. V shed 6 bases and J 4 bases; nucleotides not matched to a gene: 10. CDR3 nucleotide sequence: TGTGCCAGCAGGACCGGGGGGGGGTTCAGAGAGACCCAGTACTTC. It specifies CASRTGGGFRETQYF.

The gene calls are TRBV6-5 and TRBJ1-2; 8 bases map to TRBD1. There are 15 residues in the CDR3. V shed 2 bases, J shed 8 bases, and the junction held 10 bases outside the gene matches. CDR1 is MNHEY and CDR2 is SVGAGI in the germline V gene. The CDR3 DNA sequence: TGTGCCAGCAGTTACGGACCGGGACAGGATCGGGGCTACACCTTC. Protein: CASSYGPGQDRGYTF.

This chain uses TRBV28 with TRBJ1-4, with D unclear. The germline V gene encodes CDR1 MDHEN and CDR2 SYDVKM. V was clipped by 8 bases and J by 0 bases, with 7 bases between them. CDR3 length: 13 amino acids. The DNA for the CDR3 is TGTGCCAGCTTTTCATCAACTAATGAAAAACTGTTTTTT. Amino acid sequence: CASFSSTNEKLFF.

This clone has only a few counts. The V gene is TRBV7-9, the J gene TRBJ2-1, with D unresolved. V was shortened by 1 base and J by 6 bases, with 10 bases between the two germline ends. The CDR3 length is 14 residues. Looked up from germline, CDR1 is SEHNR and CDR2 is FQNEAQ (reference sequence). The CDR3 loop is CASSLESGRNEQFF. The CDR3 DNA reads as TGTGCCAGCAGCTTAGAATCTGGGCGCAATGAGCAGTTCTTC.

Notes on this clone: Germline and junction disagree at one end, which may indicate a read error. The chain uses TRBV7-9 and TRBJ1-2; weak D call: TRBD1 (5 bases). CDR3 length: 18 residues. CDR1 is SEHNR and CDR2 is FQNEAQ in the germline V gene (reference sequence). The CDR3 loop reads CSSSHSGGLAWSRDGYTF. CDR3 nucleotide sequence: TGTTCCAGCAGCCATTCGGGGGGTCTAGCGTGGTCGAGGGATGGCTACACCTTC.

The J gene is TRBJ2-3, the V gene TRBV7-3, with D hard to call. The CDR3 is 13 amino acids. Germline V gives CDR1 SGHTA, CDR2 FQGTGA. Trimming took off 1 base at V and 4 bases at J, with 6 bases between the two ends. The CDR3 DNA follows: TGTGCCAGCAGCTTAATCCTAGCAGATACGCAGTATTTT. Translating it yields CASSLILADTQYF.

This clone was seen a few times. This chain links TRBV10-3 with TRBJ1-4; perhaps TRBD1 as D (6 bases). Trimming pared 3 bases from V and 6 bases from J, leaving 11 bases between. The CDR3 is 14 residues long. CDR1 and CDR2 from the germline V gene are ENHRY and SYGVKD. The CDR3 loop reads CAISEAGAYEKLFF. CDR3 sequence (DNA): TGTGCCATCAGTGAAGCAGGGGCTTATGAAAAACTGTTTTTT.

CDR3 sequence: CSFRGSSYNEQFF. The CDR3 nucleotides are TGCAGCTTTCGGGGGAGCTCCTACAATGAGCAGTTCTTC. V gene TRBV29-1 combines with J gene TRBJ2-1; tentative D call: TRBD2 (6 bases). The CDR3 has 13 residues. Trimming removed 8 bases from V and 0 bases from J, with 11 bases in between. CDR1 and CDR2 from the germline V gene are SQVTM and ANQGSEA.

This clone was counted a few times. The V gene is TRBV6-5, the J gene TRBJ2-3; the D is unclear. The germline gives CDR1 MNHEY, CDR2 SVGAGI. The CDR3 consists of 13 residues. V was pared by 2 bases and J by 3 bases, with 6 bases between. Here the CDR3 DNA reads TGTGCCAGCAGTTACAAAGAGACAGATACGCAGTATTTT. This codes for CASSYKETDTQYF.